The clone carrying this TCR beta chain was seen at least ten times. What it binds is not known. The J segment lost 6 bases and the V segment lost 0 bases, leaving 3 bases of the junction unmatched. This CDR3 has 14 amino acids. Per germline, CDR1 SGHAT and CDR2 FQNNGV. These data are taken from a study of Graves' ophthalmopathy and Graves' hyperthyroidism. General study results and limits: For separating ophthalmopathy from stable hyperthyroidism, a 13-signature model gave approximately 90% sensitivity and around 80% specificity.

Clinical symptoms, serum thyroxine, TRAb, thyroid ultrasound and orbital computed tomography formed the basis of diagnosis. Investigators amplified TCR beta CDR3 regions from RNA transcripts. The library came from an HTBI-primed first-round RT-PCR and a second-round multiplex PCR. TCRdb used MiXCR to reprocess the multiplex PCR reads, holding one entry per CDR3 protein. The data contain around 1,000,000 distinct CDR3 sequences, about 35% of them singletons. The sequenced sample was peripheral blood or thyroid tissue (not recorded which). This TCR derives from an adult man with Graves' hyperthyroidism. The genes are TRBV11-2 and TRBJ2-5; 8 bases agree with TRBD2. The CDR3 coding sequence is TGTGCCAGCAGCTTAGATAGCGGGGCGAAGACCCAGTACTTC. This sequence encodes CASSLDSGAKTQYF. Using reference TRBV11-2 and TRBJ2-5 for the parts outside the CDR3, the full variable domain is EAGVAQSPRYKIIEKRQSVAFWCNPISGHATLYWYQQILGQGPKLLIQFQNNGVVDDSQLPKDRFSAERLKGVDSTLKIQPAKLEDSAVYLCASSLDSGAKTQYFGPGTRLLVL.